This T cell receptor (beta chain) emerged from a study of blood T cell repertoires in COVID-19. About the study: Acute and convalescent COVID-19 specimens originated in the United States, Italy and Spain. T cells, B-cell-depleted T cells, or PBMCs supplied cDNA or gDNA.

This CDR3 region has 15 residues. Trimming shortened V by 4 bases and J by 6 bases, and 18 bases separated the two germline ends. Germline V gives CDR1 LGHDT, CDR2 YNNKEL (reference sequence). The authors' processing: The authors estimated nucleated cell counts from reference gene primer amplification. Sequencing was performed with immunoSEQ multiplex PCR; in TCRdb, only in-frame clones are kept and a portion is missing. From that table come the V and J calls and clone size; the DNA was used to work out D and trimming. Of 65,000 to 90,000 clones listed, roughly nine tenths were seen once; the top ten hold about 3%.

The material sequenced was peripheral blood. The TCR was taken from a woman in her forties or fifties with active or convalescent COVID-19. The chain combines TRBV3-1 (or the pseudogene TRBV3-2) with TRBJ1-1; possibly TRBD1 for D (5 bases). CDR3 DNA sequence: TGTGCCAGCAGCCGGACGGACTCTGGAGGGGCTGAAGCTTTCTTT. Translating it yields CASSRTDSGGAEAFF.